A selection of T cell receptor beta chains follows, all from one sample in a study of graft-versus-host responses after intestinal transplantation. No antigens are known for them. Clones were sequenced by immunoSEQ multiplex PCR, and TCRdb holds only the in-frame ones, with some missing. The sample gives tens of thousands of clones, 90% to 95% of which show up once; around 0.49% is in the top ten. The sample was unstimulated CD8+ T cells sorted from spleen or lymph node cells, taken before intestinal transplant. The receptors were sampled from a human donor who received an intestinal transplant. The CDR3 runs from the conserved cysteine through the conserved F or W. A D gene is named only where the DNA matches it firmly. Clone size is shown for a subset of rows, as once, few, many or a class of expanded clone.

j_call clone_size v_call d_call cdr3_aa cdr3_nt
TRBJ2-5 NA TRBV25-1 NA CASSEVYQETQYF TGTGCCAGCAGTGAAGTTTATCAAGAGACCCAGTACTTC
TRBJ2-1 NA TRBV5-1 NA CASSFVPNEQFF TGCGCCAGCAGCTTCGTCCCCAATGAGCAGTTCTTC
TRBJ2-5 NA TRBV6-5 NA CASSFGQTLRETQYF TGTGCCAGCAGTTTTGGACAGACTCTTCGGGAGACCCAGTACTTC
TRBJ1-1 NA TRBV6-5 NA CASTGSSEAFF TGTGCCAGCACAGGGTCTTCTGAAGCTTTCTTT
TRBJ2-7 NA TRBV30 NA CAWSVTGTEQYF TGTGCCTGGAGTGTGACAGGCACCGAGCAGTACTTC
TRBJ2-2 NA TRBV7-9 NA CASDTAGDLNTGELFF TGTGCCAGCGATACAGCAGGGGATCTGAACACCGGGGAGCTGTTTTTT
TRBJ1-3 NA TRBV5-4 NA CASSYGGRGNTIYF TGTGCCAGCAGCTACGGGGGGCGAGGAAACACCATATATTTT
TRBJ2-2 NA TRBV4-1 NA CASSPQGDKNTGELFF TGCGCCAGCAGCCCCCAAGGGGACAAAAACACCGGGGAGCTGTTTTTT
TRBJ1-2 NA TRBV13 NA CASSLRGHGYGYTF TGTGCCAGCAGCTTACGGGGACACGGCTATGGCTACACCTTC
TRBJ1-6 NA TRBV28 NA CASSLGRGTVNSPLHF TGTGCCAGCAGTTTAGGGAGGGGAACCGTTAATTCACCCCTCCACTTT
TRBJ2-7 NA TRBV25-1 TRBD1 CASTSGPGTGGSYEQYF TGTGCCAGCACCTCCGGACCGGGGACAGGAGGCTCCTACGAGCAGTACTTC
TRBJ2-7 NA TRBV4-1 NA CASSQVGESYEQYF TGCGCCAGCAGCCAAGTTGGAGAATCCTACGAGCAGTACTTC
TRBJ2-7 NA TRBV30 TRBD1 CAWRTGAPGEQYF TGTGCCTGGCGGACAGGGGCCCCGGGGGAGCAGTACTTC
TRBJ2-1 NA TRBV27 TRBD2 CASTAGGPSGEQFF TGTGCCAGCACCGCGGGGGGCCCATCCGGCGAGCAGTTCTTC
TRBJ2-1 once TRBV14 NA CASSQDGAASYNEQFF TGTGCCAGCAGCCAAGATGGGGCAGCCTCCTACAATGAGCAGTTCTTC
TRBJ2-7 NA TRBV5-1 NA CASSLWESSYEQYF TGCGCCAGCAGCTTGTGGGAGAGCTCCTACGAGCAGTACTTC
TRBJ2-5 NA TRBV14 TRBD2 CASSQVVSGGGETQYF TGTGCCAGCAGCCAAGTTGTCTCGGGGGGGGGAGAGACCCAGTACTTC
TRBJ2-1 NA TRBV5-4 NA CASSSLPYNEQFF TGTGCCAGCAGCTCACTCCCATACAATGAGCAGTTCTTC
TRBJ1-1 NA TRBV4-2 TRBD1 CASSQERGTGSNTEAFF TGTGCCAGCAGCCAAGAACGGGGGACAGGTTCGAACACTGAAGCTTTCTTT
TRBJ2-2 NA TRBV2 NA CASSEVRTGELFF TGTGCCAGCAGTGAAGTTCGGACCGGGGAGCTGTTTTTT
TRBJ1-3 NA TRBV10-3 NA CAISEARGNTIYF TGTGCCATCAGTGAGGCAAGGGGGAACACCATATATTTT
TRBJ1-1 NA TRBV27 NA CASSLSPGYPNTEAFF TGTGCCAGCAGTTTATCGCCGGGATACCCGAACACTGAAGCTTTCTTT
TRBJ2-7 once TRBV5-1 TRBD2 CASSLFSGSLSYEQYF TGCGCCAGCAGCTTATTTAGCGGGAGCCTTTCCTACGAGCAGTACTTC
TRBJ2-7 few TRBV4-3 TRBD2 CASSQGEGPYEQYF TGCGCCAGCAGCCAGGGGGAGGGTCCCTACGAGCAGTACTTC
TRBJ2-7 NA TRBV6-5 NA CASSYSNGGGEQYF TGTGCCAGCAGTTACTCGAATGGGGGCGGCGAGCAGTACTTC
TRBJ2-7 once TRBV2 NA CASSVLWSGEEQYF TGTGCCAGCAGTGTTTTATGGTCTGGAGAGGAGCAGTACTTC
TRBJ2-7 NA TRBV6-6 NA CASSYERDEQYF TGTGCCAGCAGTTACGAGCGGGACGAGCAGTACTTC
TRBJ2-7 NA TRBV28 NA CASSFGAGTGYYEQYF NA
TRBJ1-5 once TRBV19 NA CASSISRGWNQPQHF TGTGCCAGTAGTATATCCAGGGGCTGGAATCAGCCCCAGCATTTT
TRBJ1-6 NA TRBV28 NA CASSDTTEPSPLHF TGTGCCAGCAGCGACACAACAGAACCTTCACCCCTCCACTTT
TRBJ2-7 NA TRBV30 NA CAWSVYIEGRYEQYF TGTGCCTGGAGTGTTTATATCGAGGGGAGGTACGAGCAGTACTTC
TRBJ1-1 NA TRBV4-1 NA CASSLSTGTQNTEAFF TGCGCCAGCAGCCTGAGCACCGGGACACAGAACACTGAAGCTTTCTTT